These 16 T cell receptor beta chains share one sample of origin, sequenced in a study of cytomegalovirus exposure and HLA in healthy donors. PCR was performed using 60 Vbeta and 13 Jbeta primers. The data were produced by immunoSEQ multiplex PCR, yet TCRdb's version contains in-frame clones alone and is incomplete. The table has around 67,000 clones, about four fifths seen once. Specimen: PBMCs. These receptors came from a man aged 18-30 years in good health and CMV-seropositive.

The chain combines TRBV18 with TRBJ2-3; a weak D match, TRBD1 (6 bases). The germline V and J ends were trimmed by 0 bases and 2 bases, with 9 bases remaining between them. The CDR3 loop spans 15 amino acids. The germline V gene has CDR1 KGHSH and CDR2 LQKENI. Here the CDR3 reads CASSPPGQITDTQYF. CDR3 DNA sequence: TGTGCCAGCTCACCACCGGGACAAATCACAGATACGCAGTATTTT.

The chain recombines TRBV15 with TRBJ2-1, with D maybe TRBD1 (6 bases). CDR3 size: 15 residues. V lost 4 bases to trimming and J lost 5 bases, with 15 bases between them. Germline assignment: CDR1 LNHNV and CDR2 YYDKDF (reference sequence). The CDR3 DNA is TGTGCCACCAGCAAGAGACAGGTTGATAACAATGAGCAGTTCTTC. Encoded protein: CATSKRQVDNNEQFF.

This clone was picked up a small number of times. J is TRBJ1-5 and V is TRBV27; D unresolved. The CDR3 runs to 13 residues. CDR1 and CDR2 (germline): MNHEY, SMNVEV (reference sequence). Trimming removed 9 bases from V and 5 bases from J, with 14 bases in between. CDR3 sequence: CASSLGKDQPQHF. The CDR3, as DNA: TGTGCCAGTTCGCTAGGTAAAGATCAGCCCCAGCATTTT.

This sequence joins TRBV4-1 and TRBJ2-3, with D maybe TRBD1 (5 bases). CDR1 and CDR2 (germline): MGHRA, YSYEKL. This CDR3 region has 16 residues. The V gene lost 3 bases and the J gene lost 0 bases, with 13 bases spanning the gap. The CDR3 DNA follows: TGCGCCAGCAGCCACAAAGGGGCTTCTAGCACAGATACGCAGTATTTT. It encodes CASSHKGASSTDTQYF.

The chain couples TRBV28 to TRBJ2-7; a weak D match, TRBD1 (5 bases). The V gene's germline CDR1 is MDHEN and CDR2 SYDVKM. The CDR3 is 14 amino acids. V lost 5 bases, J lost 2 bases, and 13 bases lay in between. CDR3: CASSAAGHTYEQYF. The CDR3 nucleotides read TGTGCCAGCAGTGCCGCCGGACACACCTACGAGCAGTACTTC.

This clone was recorded once. The genes are TRBV6-6 and TRBJ1-4; D is unresolved. Germline assignment: CDR1 MNHNY and CDR2 SVGAGI (reference sequence). Trimming took 2 bases from V and 8 from J, leaving 3 bases between them. The CDR3 is 11 amino acids. The CDR3 sequence is CASSYAEKLFF. CDR3 DNA sequence: TGTGCCAGCAGTTACGCGGAAAAACTGTTTTTT.

A remark on this clone: The junction departs from the called germline gene at one end, perhaps through a read error. The chain has TRBV7-7 and TRBJ2-1, with 10 bases lining up with TRBD2. There are 15 residues in the CDR3. From germline, CDR1 is SSHAT and CDR2 FNYEAQ (reference sequence). CDR3 residues: CASSFGTSGVYEQFF. The CDR3 coding sequence is TGTGCTAGCAGCTTCGGCACTAGCGGGGTATATGAGCAGTTCTTC.

The chain links TRBV27 to TRBJ1-1; possibly TRBD1 for D (6 bases). The V end was cut by 6 bases, the J end by 1 base, with 6 bases between. CDR1 is MNHEY, CDR2 SMNVEV, per germline (reference sequence). This CDR3 is built from 12 residues. The CDR3 DNA sequence: TGTGCCAGCAGGACAGGGAACACTGAAGCTTTCTTT. Amino acids: CASRTGNTEAFF.

The chain combines TRBV5-6 with TRBJ2-7, with 12 bases fitting TRBD1. The CDR3 runs to 18 residues. V lost 4 bases, J lost 1 base, and 12 bases stayed unmatched. Germline V gene data show CDR1 as SGHDT and CDR2 as YYEEEE. For the CDR3, the DNA is TGTGCCAGCAGCACCCCGGGACAGGGGGCGCCAAATTCCTACGAGCAGTACTTC. Its protein is CASSTPGQGAPNSYEQYF.

This chain connects TRBV7-9 to TRBJ2-1; 9 positions match TRBD1. V lost 3 bases, J lost 2 bases, and 2 bases stayed unmatched. CDR1 and CDR2 (germline): SEHNR, FQNEAQ (reference sequence). The CDR3 is made up of 15 amino acids. The CDR3 loop reads CASSLGQGAYNEQFF. The CDR3 DNA sequence: TGTGCCAGCAGCTTGGGACAGGGAGCCTACAATGAGCAGTTCTTC.

The chain is built from TRBV29-1 and TRBJ2-7, with D tentatively TRBD2 (5 bases). Germline V gene data show CDR1 as SQVTM and CDR2 as ANQGSEA. Trimming took 5 bases from V and 4 from J, leaving 9 bases between them. The CDR3 runs 11 residues. This CDR3 is CSVHTRYEQYF. CDR3 sequence (DNA): TGCAGCGTTCATACTAGATACGAGCAGTACTTC.

CDR3 in DNA: TGTGCCGTCTCCTTGGTATCGGGCACTGAAGCTTTCTTT. It specifies CAVSLVSGTEAFF. V gene TRBV6-1 combines with J gene TRBJ1-1; the D is unclear. The CDR3 extends over 13 amino acids. From germline, CDR1 is MNHNS and CDR2 SASEGT. Trimming removed 11 bases from V and 4 bases from J, with 17 bases in between.

This clone was detected only once. As DNA, the CDR3 is TGTGCCAGCTCACCACCGTCGGGGGTGACCCAGCATTTT. This sequence encodes CASSPPSGVTQHF. The V call is TRBV18, the J call TRBJ1-5; TRBD1 might be the D (5 bases). The V end was cut by 0 bases, the J end by 11 bases, with 11 bases between. Germline V gene sequence: CDR1 KGHSH, CDR2 LQKENI. The CDR3 covers 13 residues.

This clone has just one count. The chain is built from TRBV7-9 and TRBJ2-1, with TRBD2 matching 13 bases. J gave up 7 bases and V 4 bases, and 10 bases lay outside the gene matches. The CDR3 contains 17 residues. CDR1 and CDR2 (germline): SEHNR, FQNEAQ (reference sequence). This CDR3 is CASSSYSGLAGANEQFF. In DNA, the CDR3 is TGTGCCAGCAGCTCGTACTCCGGACTAGCGGGAGCTAATGAGCAGTTCTTC.

Of note for this clone: The sample carries other DNA sequences with the same CDR3. The chain joins TRBV9 to TRBJ1-1; weak D call: TRBD1 (6 bases). Germline CDR1 and CDR2: SGDLS and YYNGEE. Trimming took 2 bases from V and 1 from J, leaving 12 bases between them. The CDR3 consists of 15 residues. The CDR3 reads CASSVSDRPNTEAFF. CDR3 bases: TGTGCCAGCAGCGTTTCCGACAGGCCGAACACTGAAGCTTTCTTT.

The genes are TRBV6-1 and TRBJ1-1, with TRBD1 matching over 7 bases. The CDR3 has 13 amino acids. V lost 6 bases to trimming and J lost 5 bases; unmatched junction nucleotides: 6. The germline V gene has CDR1 MNHNS and CDR2 SASEGT. CDR3 bases: TGTGCCAGCAGGAGCACAGGGGCGACTGAAGCTTTCTTT. It specifies CASRSTGATEAFF.